Shown below are 17 T cell receptor beta chains from a single sample sequenced in a study of CD8 T cell repertoires and HIV-1 epitope variants. Their antigens remain unidentified. This table comes from immunoSEQ multiplex PCR, and its TCRdb copy is limited to in-frame clones, with some not included. The sample contains around 5,300 clones, roughly 67% of which appear only once. The material sequenced was cultured CD8+ T cells derived from PBMCs. The receptors shown here come from a male donor with HIV.

This clone was counted only a few times. The chain employs TRBV9 and TRBJ1-1; 7 bases map to TRBD1. CDR3 length: 13 amino acids. The trim removed 2 bases at V and 6 bases at J, leaving 4 bases unmatched. Germline V lookup: CDR1 SGDLS, CDR2 YYNGEE. The CDR3, as DNA: TGTGCCAGCAGCGTCGGACAGGTTTCTGAAGCTTTCTTT. Residues: CASSVGQVSEAFF.

Relative to its sample, this clone is medium-sized. V gene TRBV4-1 combines with J gene TRBJ1-1; 8 positions match TRBD1. V lost 4 bases to trimming and J lost 8 bases; unmatched junction nucleotides: 6. This CDR3 comprises 13 residues. Germline assignment: CDR1 MGHRA and CDR2 YSYEKL. The CDR3 loop reads CASSRLQGEEAFF. Here the CDR3 DNA reads TGCGCCAGCAGCCGTTTACAGGGGGAGGAAGCTTTCTTT.

J is TRBJ2-7 and V is TRBV7-9; D is unresolved. This CDR3 is built from 14 residues. Germline CDR1 is SEHNR and CDR2 is FQNEAQ (reference sequence). V lost 1 base to trimming and J lost 2 bases, with 9 bases between them. The CDR3 reads CASSLVASPYEQYF. The CDR3 DNA sequence: TGTGCCAGCAGCTTAGTCGCCAGTCCCTACGAGCAGTACTTC.

This clone was found a few times. This rearrangement joins TRBV30 to TRBJ2-4; TRBD1 or TRBD2 may be the D gene (5 bases each). The CDR3 has 15 amino acids. Germline CDR1 and CDR2: GTSNPN and SVGIG (reference sequence). V was clipped by 1 base and J by 6 bases, with 16 bases between them. CDR3 nucleotide sequence: TGTGCCTGGAGTGCCGGGTCCGGGGCGGGAAACATTCAGTACTTC. Residues: CAWSAGSGAGNIQYF.

This rearrangement joins TRBV4-3 to TRBJ1-2; TRBD1 is a possible D gene (6 bases). The ends were cut back, 3 bases at V and 2 bases at J, with 13 bases in the middle. There are 15 residues in the CDR3. Germline V gives CDR1 LGHNA, CDR2 YSLEER. CDR3 sequence (DNA): TGCGCCAGCAGCCAGTCGCGGGGGCTGAACTATGGCTACACCTTC. Amino acid sequence: CASSQSRGLNYGYTF.

The rearrangement joins TRBV27 to TRBJ1-5; no reliable D call. The V and J ends lost 0 bases and 0 bases respectively, with 3 bases between them. The CDR3 is 14 amino acids. Germline CDR1 reads MNHEY; CDR2 reads SMNVEV (reference sequence). The CDR3 spells CASSLSFSNQPQHF. CDR3 DNA: TGTGCCAGCAGTTTATCGTTTAGCAATCAGCCCCAGCATTTT.

By sample fraction, this clone is medium-sized. This chain uses TRBV2 with TRBJ2-1, with D tentatively TRBD2 (5 bases). CDR3 size: 13 residues. V shed 9 bases and J shed 10 bases, with 19 bases lying between them. The germline CDR1 and CDR2 sequences are SNHLY and FYNNEI. The CDR3 sequence is CASRSLDSPEQFF. The CDR3 DNA reads TGTGCCAGTCGGTCCCTGGACTCACCCGAGCAGTTCTTC.

This clone was observed a single time. This sequence joins TRBV9 and TRBJ2-7; 9 bases map to TRBD1. The CDR3 consists of 14 residues. The germline V gene has CDR1 SGDLS and CDR2 YYNGEE. V shed 0 bases and J 7 bases; nucleotides not matched to a gene: 5. CDR3: CASSVDRGQREQYF. CDR3 coding DNA: TGTGCCAGCAGCGTAGACAGGGGGCAGCGAGAGCAGTACTTC.

J is TRBJ2-1 and V is TRBV27; TRBD2 agrees at 9 bases. V lost 0 bases to trimming and J lost 9 bases; unmatched junction nucleotides: 9. The germline V gene encodes CDR1 MNHEY and CDR2 SMNVEV (reference sequence). This CDR3 contains 16 residues. The DNA of the CDR3 is TGTGCCAGCAGTTTATCGCCTAGCGGGGCAAAAAGTGAGCAGTTCTTC. Protein product: CASSLSPSGAKSEQFF.

J is TRBJ2-7 and V is TRBV6-1, with D possibly being TRBD1 (6 bases). CDR1 and CDR2 (germline): MNHNS, SASEGT. V lost 2 bases and J lost 0, with 11 bases in between. The CDR3 totals 15 residues. The CDR3 bases are TGTGCCAGCAGTGAATTCAGGACAGACTCCTACGAGCAGTACTTC. Encoded protein: CASSEFRTDSYEQYF.

In this sample, this clone turned up a few times. The rearrangement links TRBV21-1 to TRBJ2-7; TRBD2 reflects the table's D call only, with no check against the DNA. TRBV21-1 is listed as a pseudogene. This CDR3 region has 21 residues. This CDR3 is CASSKVRTTSGILASSYEQYF. In DNA, the CDR3 is TGTGCCAGCAGCAAAGTCAGGACGACTAGCGGGATTCTTGCTAGCTCCTACGAGCAGTACTTC.

This clone has only a few counts. The junction departs from germline at one end; a sequencing error may be responsible. This chain connects TRBV6-1 to TRBJ2-6, with D perhaps assigned TRBD1 or TRBD2 (5 bases each). The CDR3 covers 17 residues. The germline CDR1 and CDR2 sequences are MNHNS and SASEGT. The CDR3 protein is CAISESLGVSGANVLTF. For the CDR3, the DNA is TGTGCCATCAGTGAGTCTCTGGGGGTATCTGGGGCCAACGTCCTGACTTTC.

This clone was seen more than once but under ten times. The V gene is TRBV4-3, the J gene TRBJ2-4; D is possibly TRBD2 (5 bases). V shed 1 base and J shed 8 bases, with 9 bases lying between them. CDR3 size: 13 residues. The germline gives CDR1 LGHNA, CDR2 YSLEER. The CDR3 region is CASSQGVRDIQYF. In nucleotides, the CDR3 is TGCGCCAGCAGCCAAGGGGTGAGGGACATTCAGTACTTC.

V gene TRBV30 combines with J gene TRBJ2-7; the match to TRBD2 covers 8 bases. CDR3 size: 18 residues. After removal of 2 bases from V and 4 bases from J, the junction contained 19 bases not matched to a gene. Germline V gene data show CDR1 as GTSNPN and CDR2 as SVGIG (reference sequence). The CDR3 is CAWSTPFSGKYPEYEQYF. The CDR3 DNA is TGTGCCTGGAGTACTCCATTTAGCGGGAAGTATCCGGAGTACGAGCAGTACTTC.

This chain joins TRBV7-8 and TRBJ1-4; 8 positions match TRBD1. Trimming removed 2 bases from V and 5 bases from J; junction bases left unmatched: 7. Germline assignment: CDR1 SGHVS and CDR2 FQNEAQ. This CDR3 comprises 16 residues. CDR3 sequence: CASSLSDTGGNEKLFF. The CDR3 DNA follows: TGTGCCAGCAGCTTAAGCGACACAGGGGGGAATGAAAAACTGTTTTTT.

The chain employs TRBV6-5 and TRBJ2-6; D is undetermined. CDR1 MNHEY and CDR2 SVGAGI come from the germline V gene. V lost 10 bases, J lost 2 bases, and 6 bases lay in between. This CDR3 has 12 amino acids. The CDR3 protein is CATRAGANVLTF. For the CDR3, the DNA is TGTGCCACCCGGGCTGGGGCCAACGTCCTGACTTTC.

The rearrangement links TRBV11-1 to TRBJ2-2; D gene unclear. The CDR3 has 13 residues. Trimming removed 5 bases from V and 6 bases from J, with 10 bases in between. CDR1 and CDR2 (germline): SGHAT, FQDESV (reference sequence). The CDR3 region has the DNA TGTGCCAGCAGCCCCCAGTCAGCCGGGGAGCTGTTTTTT. Amino acids: CASSPQSAGELFF.